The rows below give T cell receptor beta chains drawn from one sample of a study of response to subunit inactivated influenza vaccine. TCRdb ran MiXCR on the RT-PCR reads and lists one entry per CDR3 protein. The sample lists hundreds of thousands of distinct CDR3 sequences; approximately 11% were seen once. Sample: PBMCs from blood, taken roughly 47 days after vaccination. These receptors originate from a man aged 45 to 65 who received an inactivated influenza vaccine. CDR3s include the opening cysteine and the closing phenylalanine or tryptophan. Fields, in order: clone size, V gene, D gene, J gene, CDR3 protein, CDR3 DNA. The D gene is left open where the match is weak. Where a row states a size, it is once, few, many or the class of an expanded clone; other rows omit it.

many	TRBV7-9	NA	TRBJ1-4	CASSLQDLVF	TGTGCCAGCAGCCTACAGGACTTGGTTTTT
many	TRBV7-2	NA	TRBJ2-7	CASSRARTYEQYF	TGTGCCAGCAGCCGAGCCCGGACCTACGAGCAGTACTTC
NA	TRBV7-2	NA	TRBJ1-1	CASSWRGSGTEAFF	TGTGCCAGCAGCTGGAGGGGCTCTGGCACTGAAGCTTTCTTT
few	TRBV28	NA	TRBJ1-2	CASSPVGYGYTF	TGTGCCAGCAGCCCAGTGGGATATGGCTACACCTTC
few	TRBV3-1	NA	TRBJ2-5	CASSQNHRLEETQYF	TGTGCCAGCAGCCAGAATCACCGACTAGAAGAGACCCAGTACTTC
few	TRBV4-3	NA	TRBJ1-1	CASSQGQGSNTEAFF	TGCGCCAGCAGCCAAGGTCAGGGATCGAACACTGAAGCTTTCTTT
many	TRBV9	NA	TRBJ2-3	CASSVGTVTDTQYF	TGTGCCAGCAGCGTCGGGACCGTCACAGATACGCAGTATTTT
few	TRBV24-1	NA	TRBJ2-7	CATGFVSAKVCEQYF	TGTGCCACCGGATTCGTTTCAGCCAAGGTCTGCGAGCAGTACTTC
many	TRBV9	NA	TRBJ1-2	CASSVESGRDRGYGYTF	TGTGCCAGCAGCGTAGAGTCAGGGAGAGATCGTGGCTATGGCTACACCTTC
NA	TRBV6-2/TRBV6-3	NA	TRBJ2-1	CASTRYNEQFF	TGTGCCAGCACCCGGTACAATGAGCAGTTCTTC